This T cell receptor beta chain stems from a study of T cells in Graves' hyperthyroidism and ophthalmopathy. Study in general: Peripheral blood was obtained at initial diagnosis, preceding any treatment.

Uncontrolled infection, other autoimmune disease, pregnancy or lactation led to exclusion. Clinical symptoms, serum thyroxine, TRAb, thyroid ultrasound and orbital computed tomography informed diagnoses. Germline V CDR1 and CDR2: LGHDT, YNNKEL (reference sequence). V lost 6 bases to trimming and J lost 4 bases, with 13 bases between them. The CDR3 covers 13 residues. This clonotype was found a few times. Antigen unknown. TCR beta CDR3 regions were amplified from RNA transcripts. A first-round RT-PCR of the TCR CDR3 used the HTBI primer set. TCRdb fed the multiplex PCR reads into MiXCR, producing one record per CDR3 protein. The sample yields roughly 330,000 distinct CDR3 sequences, 16% seen once. Study findings and constraints: A model using 13 V-J features told ophthalmopathy apart from stable hyperthyroidism.

The sequence was collected from a man aged 30-40 years with Graves' hyperthyroidism. The chain is built from TRBV3-1 and TRBJ2-7; tentative D call: TRBD2 (5 bases). The sample comprised blood. CDR3 in DNA: TGTGCCAGCAGTTCCGGGATACGGTACGAGCAGTACTTC. Its protein is CASSSGIRYEQYF.